What follows are 27 T cell receptor beta chains derived from one specimen sequenced in a study of CD8 T cells in Susac syndrome. An amount of RNA that ranged from roughly 0.45 to 1 ug was reverse transcribed with random hexamers. TCRdb called the immunoSEQ multiplex PCR reads again in MiXCR, with one record for every CDR3 protein. The data contain 85,000 to 95,000 distinct CDR3 sequences, just under 95% of them singletons. The sequenced material came from CD4+ T cells from PBMCs. These receptors were collected from a human donor with Susac syndrome.

The chain couples TRBV30 to TRBJ2-7, with a tentative D call TRBD2 (6 bases). Germline V gene lookup returns CDR1 GTSNPN and CDR2 SVGIG (reference sequence). The CDR3 length is 13 residues. V shed 0 bases and J shed 2 bases, with 8 bases lying between them. The CDR3 spells CAWSVGLAYEQYF. CDR3 in DNA: TGTGCCTGGAGTGTGGGACTTGCCTACGAGCAGTACTTC.

The chain recombines TRBV19 with TRBJ2-3; a weak D match, TRBD2 (5 bases). V shed 3 bases and J shed 6 bases, with 13 bases lying between them. The CDR3 spans 14 residues. Germline CDR1 LNHDA, CDR2 SQIVND (reference sequence). CDR3 amino acids: CASSMEVAGDTQYF. CDR3 DNA sequence: TGTGCCAGTAGTATGGAGGTGGCTGGCGATACGCAGTATTTT. Based on the CDR3 plus reference TRBV19 and TRBJ2-3, the full variable domain is DGGITQSPKYLFRKEGQNVTLSCEQNLNHDAMYWYRQDPGQGLRLIYYSQIVNDFQKGDIAEGYSVSREKKESFPLTVTSAQKNPTAFYLCASSMEVAGDTQYFGPGTRLTVL.

J is TRBJ2-5 and V is TRBV20-1; a possible D gene is TRBD1 (5 bases). Germline V CDR1 and CDR2: DFQATT, SNEGSKA (reference sequence). This CDR3 has 10 residues. Trimming removed 4 bases at V and 10 bases at J, with 10 bases between. The CDR3 DNA is TGCAGTGCTATCAAAGGGGACCAGTACTTC. This codes for CSAIKGDQYF.

The gene calls are TRBV30 and TRBJ2-7; D is perhaps TRBD1 or TRBD2 (5 bases each). The ends were cut back, 1 base at V and 5 bases at J, with 9 bases in the middle. Germline assignment: CDR1 GTSNPN and CDR2 SVGIG (reference sequence). The CDR3 is 12 residues long. The CDR3 reads CAWSEGRNEQYF. The CDR3 nucleotides read TGTGCCTGGAGTGAGGGACGTAACGAGCAGTACTTC. The full variable domain, with the rest looked up from reference TRBV30 and TRBJ2-7, is SQTIHQWPATLVQPVGSPLSLECTVEGTSNPNLYWYRQAAGRGLQLLFYSVGIGQISSEVPQNLSASRPQDRQFILSSKKLLLSDSGFYLCAWSEGRNEQYFGPGTRLTVT.

The chain employs TRBV9 and TRBJ2-1, with TRBD1 matching over 9 bases. Germline trimming cut 4 bases from V and 1 base from J; bases unmatched to any gene: 6. The CDR3 is made up of 16 amino acids. CDR1 and CDR2 (germline): SGDLS, YYNGEE. CDR3 coding DNA: TGTGCCAGCAGCCAGGGGGGACAGGGATCCTACAATGAGCAGTTCTTC. Amino acids: CASSQGGQGSYNEQFF. The full variable domain, with the rest looked up from reference TRBV9 and TRBJ2-1, is DSGVTQTPKHLITATGQRVTLRCSPRSGDLSVYWYQQSLDQGLQFLIQYYNGEERAKGNILERFSAQQFPDLHSELNLSSLELGDSALYFCASSQGGQGSYNEQFFGPGTRLTVL.

The V and J genes are TRBV5-1 and TRBJ2-4, with TRBD2 as a possible D gene (5 bases). Trimming pared 0 bases from V and 8 bases from J, leaving 15 bases between. CDR3 length: 15 residues. Germline loops: CDR1 SGHRS, CDR2 YFSETQ. The CDR3 region has the DNA TGCGCCAGCAGCTTGGTGAGGGCCGAAAGGGACATTCAGTACTTC. It translates to CASSLVRAERDIQYF.

Here the CDR3 DNA reads TGCGCCAGCAGCCCACTAGCGACGGAGACCCAGTACTTC. It is translated as CASSPLATETQYF. The chain employs TRBV4-1 and TRBJ2-5, with 7 nucleotides matching TRBD2. Losses at the gene ends were 4 bases for V and 5 bases for J; bases not matched to a gene: 4. The CDR3 consists of 13 residues. The germline V gene has CDR1 MGHRA and CDR2 YSYEKL.

The rearrangement joins TRBV13 to TRBJ2-7; tentative D call: TRBD2 (6 bases). In germline, CDR1 is PRHDT, CDR2 FYEKMQ (reference sequence). The CDR3 covers 13 residues. V was pared by 3 bases and J by 3 bases, with 9 bases between. DNA of the CDR3: TGTGCCAGCAGCTTCATAGCGGACTACGAGCAGTACTTC. Translated, it gives CASSFIADYEQYF.

V is TRBV20-1 and J is TRBJ1-5, with 9 bases fitting TRBD1. Germline V gene sequence: CDR1 DFQATT, CDR2 SNEGSKA (reference sequence). Losses at the gene ends were 3 bases for V and 5 bases for J; bases not matched to a gene: 8. This CDR3 is built from 15 residues. This CDR3 reads CSARAPGQGYQPQHF. Written as DNA, the CDR3 is TGCAGTGCTAGGGCCCCGGGACAGGGTTATCAGCCCCAGCATTTT.

This sequence joins TRBV12-3 or TRBV12-4 and TRBJ2-3; maybe TRBD1 (6 bases). This CDR3 spans 16 amino acids. Trimming removed 5 bases from V and 1 base from J, with 16 bases in between. The CDR3 is CASSPQTGPGTDTQYF. The CDR3 nucleotides are TGTGCCAGCAGTCCCCAGACAGGTCCCGGCACAGATACGCAGTATTTT.

The CDR3 region has the DNA TGTGCCAGCAGCGCGGGGACCCGCGGAGATACGCAGTATTTT. Protein: CASSAGTRGDTQYF. V is TRBV9 and J is TRBJ2-3; D possibly matches TRBD1 or TRBD2 (5 bases each). The V and J ends lost 3 bases and 5 bases respectively, with 13 bases between them. The CDR3 has 14 amino acids. Germline V CDR1 and CDR2: SGDLS, YYNGEE.

V and J are TRBV2 and TRBJ2-2, with D possibly TRBD2 on 5 matching bases. Germline CDR1 is SNHLY and CDR2 is FYNNEI. CDR3 size: 14 residues. Trimming took off 7 bases at V and 0 bases at J, with 9 bases between the two ends. The CDR3, as DNA: TGTGCCAGCAAGACGGGGACGAACACCGGGGAGCTGTTTTTT. Its protein is CASKTGTNTGELFF.

This clonotype appeared a few times. The chain links TRBV5-1 to TRBJ2-7; 7 nucleotides line up with TRBD1. After removal of 4 bases from V and 1 base from J, the junction contained 5 bases not matched to a gene. This CDR3 comprises 14 residues. In germline, CDR1 is SGHRS, CDR2 YFSETQ. The CDR3 loop is CASSLTDRSYEQYF. CDR3 nucleotides: TGCGCCAGCAGCCTGACGGACAGGTCCTACGAGCAGTACTTC.

The chain carries TRBV20-1 and TRBJ2-6; a possible D gene is TRBD2 (5 bases). The V gene lost 5 bases and the J gene lost 2 bases, with 10 bases spanning the gap. The CDR3 is made up of 14 amino acids. Germline V gene lookup returns CDR1 DFQATT and CDR2 SNEGSKA (reference sequence). For the CDR3, the DNA is TGCAGTGCTGAACCGGAGGCTGGGGCCAACGTCCTGACTTTC. Translated: CSAEPEAGANVLTF.

The rearrangement links TRBV5-1 to TRBJ2-7; 9 bases align to TRBD2. The CDR3 is 17 residues long. Germline V lookup: CDR1 SGHRS, CDR2 YFSETQ. Trimming cost V 0 bases and J 0 bases; bases outside gene matches: 7. CDR3 in amino acids: CASSLVSGGSPSYEQYF. Here the CDR3 DNA reads TGCGCCAGCAGCTTGGTCAGCGGGGGGAGCCCCTCCTACGAGCAGTACTTC. Full variable domain (remainder filled in from reference TRBV5-1 and TRBJ2-7): KAGVTQTPRYLIKTRGQQVTLSCSPISGHRSVSWYQQTPGQGLQFLFEYFSETQRNKGNFPGRFSGRQFSNSRSEMNVSTLELGDSALYLCASSLVSGGSPSYEQYFGPGTRLTVT.

The chain joins TRBV9 to TRBJ2-3, with TRBD2 matching over 12 bases. Germline V gene data show CDR1 as SGDLS and CDR2 as YYNGEE. The CDR3 consists of 16 residues. Germline trimming cut 2 bases from V and 6 bases from J; bases unmatched to any gene: 7. The CDR3 DNA sequence: TGTGCCAGCAGCGTGACTAGCGGGGGCCGAAGGGATACGCAGTATTTT. Amino acid sequence: CASSVTSGGRRDTQYF.

The chain uses TRBV29-1 and TRBJ2-1, with D uncertain. Trimming shortened V by 6 bases and J by 9 bases, and 18 bases separated the two germline ends. The CDR3 spans 13 residues. CDR1 and CDR2 from the germline V gene are SQVTM and ANQGSEA. CDR3 region: CSVGPPGVIEQFF. Written as DNA, the CDR3 is TGCAGCGTCGGGCCACCTGGGGTTATTGAGCAGTTCTTC.

The J gene is TRBJ1-2, the V gene TRBV20-1, with D unclear. Deletions cut 1 base from V and 7 bases from J, with 1 base between. Germline loops: CDR1 DFQATT, CDR2 SNEGSKA (reference sequence). The CDR3 totals 9 residues. The CDR3 coding sequence is TGCAGTGCTAGAGGTGGCTACACCTTC. Translating gives CSARGGYTF.

This chain uses TRBV12-3 or TRBV12-4 with TRBJ1-2; D unclear. V shed 6 bases and J shed 5 bases, with 16 bases lying between them. This CDR3 spans 14 amino acids. CDR3 region: CASSPDPSSYGYTF. DNA of the CDR3: TGTGCCAGCAGCCCTGACCCGTCTTCATATGGCTACACCTTC.

This clonotype was seen just once. The V call is TRBV29-1, the J call TRBJ1-5, with D possibly being TRBD1 (5 bases). This CDR3 spans 13 amino acids. V dropped 6 bases and J dropped 6 bases, with 15 bases sitting between them. Germline V gene sequence: CDR1 SQVTM, CDR2 ANQGSEA. The CDR3 nucleotides read TGCAGCGTCAGCCCGGGGGTGGGTCAGCCCCAGCATTTT. The encoded protein is CSVSPGVGQPQHF.

The rearrangement uses TRBV2 and TRBJ2-2; 10 bases line up with TRBD2. With V trimmed by 6 bases and J by 0 bases, 7 bases remained unmatched. In germline, CDR1 is SNHLY, CDR2 FYNNEI. The CDR3 spans 17 residues. CDR3 nucleotides: TGTGCCAGCAGCGCCGGACTAGCGGCCGCGAACACCGGGGAGCTGTTTTTT. Amino acids: CASSAGLAAANTGELFF.

The chain employs TRBV3-1 and TRBJ1-5; tentatively, D is TRBD1 (6 bases). The V end was cut by 4 bases, the J end by 0 bases, with 10 bases between. The CDR3 extends over 15 amino acids. CDR1 is LGHDT and CDR2 is YNNKEL in the germline V gene (reference sequence). The CDR3 coding sequence is TGTGCCAGCAGCCGGGACACTTTTAGCAATCAGCCCCAGCATTTT. It encodes CASSRDTFSNQPQHF.

The chain recombines TRBV28 with TRBJ2-7, with D maybe TRBD1 (5 bases). In germline, CDR1 is MDHEN, CDR2 SYDVKM. The CDR3 has 13 amino acids. V lost 8 bases and J 0 bases, leaving 11 bases between the germline ends. CDR3 sequence (DNA): TGTGCCAGCGGGCAGGGCAGCTCCTACGAGCAGTACTTC. Its translation is CASGQGSSYEQYF.

As DNA, the CDR3 is TGCAGCTTACAAGACAGCCTTAATGAAAAACTGTTTTTT. Amino acid sequence: CSLQDSLNEKLFF. The rearrangement joins TRBV20-1 to TRBJ1-4; D is perhaps TRBD1 (5 bases). The CDR3 runs 13 residues. Germline assignment: CDR1 DFQATT and CDR2 SNEGSKA (reference sequence).

The chain joins TRBV6-2 or TRBV6-3 to TRBJ2-7; weak D call: TRBD1 (5 bases). The CDR3 covers 13 residues. The V end was cut by 2 bases, the J end by 5 bases, with 10 bases between. Germline CDR1 and CDR2: MNHEY and SVGEGT. The CDR3 sequence is CASSYQDIDEQYF. CDR3 DNA sequence: TGTGCCAGCAGTTACCAGGACATCGACGAGCAGTACTTC.

V gene TRBV30 combines with J gene TRBJ1-6; 7 bases line up with TRBD1. CDR1 GTSNPN and CDR2 SVGIG come from the germline V gene (reference sequence). The V gene end was trimmed by 3 bases and the J gene end by 6 bases; junction bases not matched to a gene: 5. There are 14 residues in the CDR3. The CDR3 DNA is TGTGCCTGGAGCCCGGGACAGCCTAATTCACCCCTCCACTTT. Translated, it gives CAWSPGQPNSPLHF.

This rearrangement joins TRBV11-2 to TRBJ2-5; TRBD2 matches at 8 bases. V lost 4 bases and J lost 1; bases outside the gene matches: 5. Germline lookup yields CDR1 SGHAT and CDR2 FQNNGV. CDR3 length: 15 amino acids. CDR3 in DNA: TGTGCCAGCAGCTCTCCCACTAGCGGCCAAGAGACCCAGTACTTC. This sequence encodes CASSSPTSGQETQYF.